This is a list of T cell receptor beta chains from one sample in a study of identical twins. TCRdb fed the 5' RACE reads into MiXCR, producing one record per CDR3 protein. The sample consists of 400,000 to 650,000 distinct CDR3 sequences, 22% of them appearing once. These data were also filed under a second study, of T cells expressing NK-cell markers.

Specimen: CD4+ T cells sorted from blood. All receptors derive from a woman aged 18-29 years in good health. CDR3s include the opening cysteine and the closing phenylalanine or tryptophan. Each record gives: J gene, V gene, CDR3 protein.

J: TRBJ1-5; V: TRBV4-3; CDR3: CASSQQLNQPQHF
J: TRBJ1-3; V: TRBV20-1; CDR3: CSARAGPLSGNTIYF
J: TRBJ2-7; V: TRBV5-6; CDR3: CASSPGLPEYEQYF
J: TRBJ2-1; V: TRBV12-3/TRBV12-4; CDR3: CASSLRSSNYNEQFF
J: TRBJ2-7; V: TRBV7-2; CDR3: CASSLGLAGGQAQYF
J: TRBJ2-2; V: TRBV7-3; CDR3: CASSSQANTGELFF
J: TRBJ2-6; V: TRBV7-2; CDR3: CASSLWTFGANVLTF
J: TRBJ2-1; V: TRBV7-3; CDR3: CASSFRGGTYNEQFF
J: TRBJ2-3; V: TRBV20-1; CDR3: CSAPVAGGPLDTQYF
J: TRBJ1-4; V: TRBV20-1; CDR3: CSWNLPDEKLFF
J: TRBJ2-3; V: TRBV12-3/TRBV12-4; CDR3: CASSPGQGTDTQYF
J: TRBJ2-1; V: TRBV10-3; CDR3: CAISEGSSSYNEQFF
J: TRBJ2-7; V: TRBV7-9; CDR3: CASRDDRGYYEQYF
J: TRBJ2-2; V: TRBV20-1; CDR3: CSARRGTNTGELFF
J: TRBJ1-1; V: TRBV20-1; CDR3: CSAIRGAANTEAFF
J: TRBJ2-5; V: TRBV4-3; CDR3: CASSQGGGTYKETQYF
J: TRBJ2-1; V: TRBV12-3/TRBV12-4; CDR3: CASSLEEGEQFF
J: TRBJ2-2; V: TRBV6-2/TRBV6-3; CDR3: CASRGFPGELFF
J: TRBJ2-2; V: TRBV29-1; CDR3: CSGAGGPATGELFF
J: TRBJ2-3; V: TRBV13; CDR3: CASSPKGTDTQYF
J: TRBJ2-3; V: TRBV6-4; CDR3: CASSDRGGPGDTQYF
J: TRBJ2-2; V: TRBV12-3/TRBV12-4; CDR3: CASGDTNTGELFF
J: TRBJ2-3; V: TRBV4-3; CDR3: CASSRNPGTVATDTQYF
J: TRBJ2-1; V: TRBV4-3; CDR3: CASSQGARGFEQFF
J: TRBJ2-1; V: TRBV4-3; CDR3: CASSQESPSSSYNEQFF
J: TRBJ2-7; V: TRBV5-1; CDR3: CATKRAGGYYEQYF
J: TRBJ2-7; V: TRBV3-1; CDR3: CASSHGIGITYEQYF
J: TRBJ2-1; V: TRBV14; CDR3: CASSRTSGANEQFF
J: TRBJ2-1; V: TRBV18; CDR3: CASSPSAGHGEQFF
J: TRBJ2-3; V: TRBV12-3/TRBV12-4; CDR3: CASSWVGGTDTQYF
J: TRBJ2-7; V: TRBV7-2; CDR3: CASSLEGGSNYEQYF
J: TRBJ1-1; V: TRBV12-3/TRBV12-4; CDR3: CASSLDPPNTEAFF
J: TRBJ2-7; V: TRBV7-2; CDR3: CASSLDPTSPYEQYF
J: TRBJ2-1; V: TRBV20-1; CDR3: CSASEGGVGNEQFF
J: TRBJ2-3; V: TRBV25-1; CDR3: CASSESSRGGNTQYF
J: TRBJ2-7; V: TRBV15; CDR3: CATSRDQHRYEQYF
J: TRBJ2-5; V: TRBV10-3; CDR3: CAISDPAPYQETQYF
J: TRBJ2-1; V: TRBV6-2/TRBV6-3; CDR3: CASRRFSGISYNEQFF
J: TRBJ2-1; V: TRBV6-5; CDR3: CASSLARQYNEQFF
J: TRBJ1-1; V: TRBV9; CDR3: CASSVDVKVPEAFF
J: TRBJ2-7; V: TRBV5-1; CDR3: CASSALAGNYEQYF
J: TRBJ2-5; V: TRBV11-2; CDR3: CASSLDMGETQYF
J: TRBJ2-7; V: TRBV5-5; CDR3: CASSLSHSSWYEQYF
J: TRBJ2-3; V: TRBV12-3/TRBV12-4; CDR3: CASSFVDSADTQYF
J: TRBJ2-5; V: TRBV20-1; CDR3: CSASPAEQETQYF
J: TRBJ2-1; V: TRBV20-1; CDR3: CSATLLLREQFF
J: TRBJ1-2; V: TRBV20-1; CDR3: CSARGPTNYGYTF
J: TRBJ2-3; V: TRBV10-3; CDR3: CATTPSGRTDTQYF
J: TRBJ1-3; V: TRBV19; CDR3: CASNQQLGFSGNTIYF
J: TRBJ2-1; V: TRBV9; CDR3: CASSVAAGAEQFF
J: TRBJ2-1; V: TRBV20-1; CDR3: CSASGRAANEQFF
J: TRBJ2-7; V: TRBV4-1; CDR3: CASSHVSQGALHEQYF
J: TRBJ2-7; V: TRBV20-1; CDR3: CSVKRGRGSSYEQYF
J: TRBJ2-7; V: TRBV5-6; CDR3: CASSRFTAGHHEQYF
J: TRBJ1-2; V: TRBV5-1; CDR3: CASSPGQWKNYGYTF
J: TRBJ1-6; V: TRBV4-3; CDR3: CASSQGSRMDSPLHF
J: TRBJ2-1; V: TRBV10-3; CDR3: CAISAGTAGDEQFF
J: TRBJ2-1; V: TRBV19; CDR3: CASSIEPGNHNEQFF